This TCR beta chain was profiled in a study of control samples from healthy donors and cancer patients. Germline CDR1 reads SGHRS; CDR2 reads YFSETQ. This CDR3 is built from 13 residues. The ends were cut back, 4 bases at V and 2 bases at J, with 9 bases in the middle. Repertoires were generated with immunoSEQ multiplex PCR, while TCRdb's copy carries only in-frame clones and drops some. The sample lists about 180,000 clones, 85% to 90% occurring once. The source of this sequence is a woman aged 45-60 years in good health. Sequencing was performed on blood. The chain employs TRBV5-1 and TRBJ2-5, with D perhaps assigned TRBD1 or TRBD2 (5 bases each). The CDR3 nucleotides are TGCGCCAGCAGCCCAGGGAGTCAAGAGACCCAGTACTTC. Its protein is CASSPGSQETQYF.